This T cell receptor beta chain was sequenced in a study of PD-1 blockade in mismatch repair-deficient tumors. Points from the study as a whole: After pembrolizumab, tumor-resident clones rose rapidly, then generally contracted before radiologic responses.

CDR1 and CDR2 (germline): SEHNR, FQNEAQ (reference sequence). The CDR3 is 13 residues long. Trimming left V 5 bases short and J 1 base short, with 8 bases between. Method: immunoSEQ multiplex PCR; TCRdb's copy keeps in-frame clones and lacks some. The sample consists of about 68,000 clones, approximately 78% of them appearing once. Concerning this clone itself: Antigen unknown.

The sequence came from an adult with mismatch repair-deficient cancer. This specimen was peripheral blood, taken 2 weeks after starting pembrolizumab. V and J are TRBV7-9 and TRBJ1-1; TRBD1 is a possible D gene (5 bases). The CDR3 DNA reads as TGTGCCAGCAGCACCGGACAGAACACTGAAGCTTTCTTT. Its translation: CASSTGQNTEAFF.